The source of this T cell receptor beta chain is a study of blood T cell repertoires in COVID-19. Study overall: Samples representing acute and convalescent COVID-19 were sourced from the United States, Italy and Spain.

The ends lost 6 bases at V and 6 bases at J; junction bases unmatched: 8. Germline V CDR1 and CDR2: MDHEN, SYDVKM. CDR3 length: 15 amino acids. Using immunoSEQ multiplex PCR, the repertoire was profiled, and TCRdb retains in-frame clones only, with some absent. The sample has some 400,000 clones, approximately 92% seen once; the top ten hold about 1.1%. The specimen sequenced was PBMCs or T cells enriched from blood (not recorded which). This clonotype originated in a young man who had recovered from COVID-19. The V gene is TRBV28, the J gene TRBJ2-7; 13 nucleotides agree with TRBD2. The CDR3 region is CASSQTSGRASEQYF. The CDR3 DNA reads TGTGCCAGCAGCCAAACTAGCGGGAGGGCGTCCGAGCAGTACTTC.